This TCR beta chain was captured by sequencing in a study of cytomegalovirus exposure and HLA in healthy donors. Germline V gives CDR1 SGHDT, CDR2 YYEEEE. CDR3 length: 17 residues. Trimming cost V 2 bases and J 1 base; bases outside gene matches: 8. Vbeta (60) and Jbeta (13) primers were used in the PCR. Method: immunoSEQ multiplex PCR; TCRdb's copy keeps in-frame clones and lacks some. This repertoire shows around 150,000 clones, roughly 80% found once; its top ten account for roughly 12%. Sample: PBMCs. The sequence came from a man in his late teens or twenties in good health and CMV-seropositive. V is TRBV5-6 and J is TRBJ1-2, with 10 bases lining up with TRBD1. CDR3 region: CASSLPRDRGFNYGYTF. CDR3 sequence (DNA): TGTGCCAGCAGCTTACCCCGGGACAGGGGATTTAACTATGGCTACACCTTC.